The 25 T cell receptor beta chains below were found in one sample sequenced in a study of T cells in Graves' hyperthyroidism and ophthalmopathy. RNA transcripts provided the source from which TCR beta CDR3 regions were amplified. With the HTBI primer set, the TCR CDR3 went through a first round of RT-PCR. TCRdb reprocessed the multiplex PCR reads via MiXCR and lists one record per CDR3 protein. The top ten hold roughly 26% of the sample, which has roughly 100,000 distinct CDR3 sequences, 45% to 50% seen once. Sequenced input: blood. The source of these receptors is a man aged 35-49 years with Graves' hyperthyroidism.

Worth noting for this clonotype: The CDR3 ends on some other residue instead of the conserved phenylalanine or tryptophan, so this is likely a read error. Because the CDR3's place on the DNA is in doubt, the DNA is left out and the CDR3 is given as listed by TCRdb. The chain uses TRBV4-1 and TRBJ2-7; no DNA check was done on the table's D call, TRBD1. The CDR3 totals 8 residues, both ends included. Germline assignment: CDR1 MGHRA and CDR2 YSYEKL. This chain's CDR3 is CASSFGGG.

The chain joins TRBV12-3 or TRBV12-4 to TRBJ1-1; TRBD1 matches at 8 bases. The CDR3 extends over 10 amino acids. With 5 bases clipped from V and 12 bases from J, the junction kept 2 bases outside the gene matches. This CDR3 reads CASSRTGTFF. The CDR3 bases are TGTGCCAGCAGTCGGACAGGGACTTTCTTT.

This clonotype was seen many times. V usage is TRBV10-1 and J usage is TRBJ2-5, with D hard to call. V was clipped by 5 bases and J by 0 bases, with 4 bases between them. Germline CDR1 WNHNN, CDR2 SYGVQD (reference sequence). The CDR3 runs 12 residues. The CDR3 region has the DNA TGCGCCAGCAGTCCGAACCAAGAGACCCAGTACTTC. It yields the protein CASSPNQETQYF.

This clonotype appeared a few times. The rearrangement uses TRBV6-5 and TRBJ2-1; TRBD2 matches at 7 bases. Germline CDR1 and CDR2: MNHEY and SVGAGI. The CDR3 runs to 15 residues. The junction had 8 bases not matched to a gene; V was cut back by 2 bases and J by 7 bases. The CDR3 DNA is TGTGCCAGCAGTTACGTCCAGCGGGAAAGGAATGAGCAGTTCTTC. This encodes CASSYVQRERNEQFF.

Of note for this clonotype: A much larger clone differs by one base, so this may be a read error. The rearrangement uses TRBV6-1 and TRBJ2-7; D is possibly TRBD1 or TRBD2 (6 bases each). From germline, CDR1 is MNHNS and CDR2 SASEGT. This CDR3 contains 16 residues. This CDR3 is CASSRLGGPSSYGQYF. As DNA, the CDR3 is TGTGCCAGCAGTCGTCTTGGGGGGCCCAGCTCCTACGGGCAGTACTTC.

A note on this clonotype: A read error is likely, as this CDR3 ends without the conserved phenylalanine or tryptophan. The V gene is TRBV2, the J gene TRBJ2-1; D is unresolved. Looked up from germline, CDR1 is SNHLY and CDR2 is FYNNEI. V lost 6 bases and J lost 0, with 9 bases in between. The CDR3 contains 14 residues. CDR3 nucleotide sequence: TGTGCCAGCAGCGAATACTCCTCCTACAATGAGCAGTTCCTC. Its translation: CASSEYSSYNEQFL.

This clonotype has a handful of counts. V gene TRBV9 combines with J gene TRBJ2-3; 8 bases map to TRBD2. The CDR3 extends over 16 amino acids. The ends lost 6 bases at V and 3 bases at J; junction bases unmatched: 12. The germline V gene has CDR1 SGDLS and CDR2 YYNGEE. The CDR3: CASTSGTRGRTDTQYF. The DNA of the CDR3 is TGTGCCAGCACCTCCGGGACTAGAGGCAGGACAGATACGCAGTATTTT.

Written as DNA, the CDR3 is TGTGCCTGGAGTGTAGGGGCTGATGAGCAGTTCTTC. Protein sequence: CAWSVGADEQFF. This sequence joins TRBV7-8 and TRBJ2-1; perhaps TRBD1 as D (5 bases). Trimming took off 11 bases at V and 8 bases at J, with 16 bases between the two ends. Germline V gene sequence: CDR1 SGHVS, CDR2 FQNEAQ. The CDR3 consists of 12 residues.

The rearrangement links TRBV15 to TRBJ2-7; no definite D call. The CDR3 consists of 14 residues. Germline V gene data show CDR1 as LNHNV and CDR2 as YYDKDF (reference sequence). The V end lost 3 bases, the J end lost 6 bases, and 15 bases lay between the germline ends. CDR3 residues: CATSSSVVRLEQYF. CDR3 coding DNA: TGTGCCACCAGCAGCTCCGTGGTAAGGCTCGAGCAGTACTTC.

This clonotype occurred a few times. This chain connects TRBV13 to TRBJ1-3, with 8 positions matching TRBD1. The CDR3 runs 19 residues. CDR1 and CDR2 from the germline V gene are PRHDT and FYEKMQ (reference sequence). V shed 0 bases, J shed 0 bases, and the junction held 10 bases outside the gene matches. The CDR3, as DNA: TGTGCCAGCAGCTTAGGCCTTATTGGACAGGGCCTCTCTGGAAACACCATATATTTT. Encoded protein: CASSLGLIGQGLSGNTIYF.

This chain connects TRBV20-1 to TRBJ1-1; D remains ambiguous. This CDR3 has 12 residues. The V gene's germline CDR1 is DFQATT and CDR2 SNEGSKA (reference sequence). The V gene lost 0 bases and the J gene lost 5 bases, with 7 bases spanning the gap. The DNA for the CDR3 is TGCAGTGCTAGAGATACGGGGACTGAAGCTTTCTTT. This encodes CSARDTGTEAFF.

This clonotype was counted many times. V is TRBV4-1 and J is TRBJ2-1, with 7 bases fitting TRBD1. V shed 1 base and J 4 bases; nucleotides not matched to a gene: 4. The CDR3 consists of 15 residues. Per the germline V gene, CDR1 is MGHRA and CDR2 is YSYEKL. This CDR3 is CASSQAQGQYNEQFF. CDR3 DNA: TGCGCCAGCAGCCAAGCCCAGGGACAGTACAATGAGCAGTTCTTC.

The chain couples TRBV29-1 to TRBJ1-5, with 8 bases identical to TRBD1. Trimming took 7 bases from V and 6 from J; bases not matched to a gene: 5. The germline gives CDR1 SQVTM, CDR2 ANQGSEA. This CDR3 has 12 amino acids. The CDR3 protein is CSGTGSGQPQHF. The DNA for the CDR3 is TGCAGCGGGACAGGGTCCGGTCAGCCCCAGCATTTT.

This clonotype was counted many times. The chain couples TRBV9 to TRBJ2-2, with 10 bases that match TRBD2. The V gene's germline CDR1 is SGDLS and CDR2 YYNGEE. The V gene end was trimmed by 3 bases and the J gene end by 5 bases; junction bases not matched to a gene: 7. This CDR3 has 16 amino acids. CDR3 residues: CASSARGTSVTGELFF. As DNA, the CDR3 is TGTGCCAGCAGCGCGCGGGGGACTAGCGTGACCGGGGAGCTGTTTTTT.

This clonotype was found many times. The V gene is TRBV10-3, the J gene TRBJ1-1; no firm D call. Germline lookup yields CDR1 ENHRY and CDR2 SYGVKD. V was clipped by 6 bases and J by 0 bases, with 8 bases between them. The CDR3 runs 13 residues. The CDR3 loop reads CAISLDVNTEAFF. CDR3 nucleotide sequence: TGTGCCATCAGCCTTGACGTGAACACTGAAGCTTTCTTT.

The J gene is TRBJ2-2, the V gene TRBV29-1, with 9 bases that match TRBD2. The CDR3 consists of 15 residues. Germline V lookup: CDR1 SQVTM, CDR2 ANQGSEA. V lost 4 bases and J lost 4; bases outside the gene matches: 7. The CDR3 DNA sequence: TGCAGCGTTGTGGCTAGCGGGGACCGCACCGGGGAGCTGTTTTTT. Encoded protein: CSVVASGDRTGELFF.

This clonotype was recorded at least ten times. As DNA, the CDR3 is TGCGCCAGCACACTAGCGGGCACAGATACGCAGTATTTT. Protein product: CASTLAGTDTQYF. This chain links TRBV10-2 with TRBJ2-3, with 8 positions matching TRBD2. This CDR3 spans 13 amino acids. With 7 bases clipped from V and 1 base from J, the junction kept 1 base outside the gene matches. Germline-derived CDR1 and CDR2 are WSHSY and SAAADI.

This clonotype was observed a handful of times. This sequence joins TRBV20-1 and TRBJ2-7; a weak D match, TRBD2 (5 bases). Trimming stripped 3 bases from V and 3 bases from J, with 9 bases between. Germline assignment: CDR1 DFQATT and CDR2 SNEGSKA (reference sequence). The CDR3 is 12 residues long. CDR3 loop: CSARGVLYEQYF. The CDR3 DNA reads as TGCAGTGCTAGGGGAGTCCTCTACGAGCAGTACTTC.

This clonotype has at least ten counts. The rearrangement joins TRBV11-2 to TRBJ1-6, with D possibly being TRBD1 (5 bases). CDR1 and CDR2 from the germline V gene are SGHAT and FQNNGV. V was clipped by 2 bases and J by 11 bases, with 7 bases between them. This CDR3 is built from 12 residues. The CDR3 here is CASSLRGPPLHF. The DNA of the CDR3 is TGTGCCAGCAGCTTACGGGGACCACCCCTCCACTTT.

The genes are TRBV7-8 and TRBJ1-1, with D perhaps matching TRBD1 (5 bases). Germline assignment: CDR1 SGHVS and CDR2 FQNEAQ. V lost 5 bases and J lost 3, with 13 bases in between. This CDR3 region has 14 residues. CDR3 in DNA: TGTGCCAGCAGCCAACAGGATGGTGACACTGAAGCTTTCTTT. It codes for CASSQQDGDTEAFF.

The chain joins TRBV2 to TRBJ1-4; D might be TRBD1 (6 bases). Trimming took 6 bases from V and 7 from J, leaving 12 bases between them. The CDR3 is made up of 13 amino acids. Germline V gene lookup returns CDR1 SNHLY and CDR2 FYNNEI. The CDR3 loop is CASSETGPEKLFF. CDR3 in DNA: TGTGCCAGCAGCGAAACAGGGCCTGAAAAACTGTTTTTT.

This clonotype appeared many times. V is TRBV7-3 and J is TRBJ1-1; D not certain. CDR1 SGHTA and CDR2 FQGTGA come from the germline V gene. This CDR3 is 13 amino acids long. The V end lost 2 bases, the J end lost 3 bases, and 7 bases lay between the germline ends. The CDR3 nucleotides are TGTGCCAGCAGCTTAGGTGGTGACACTGAAGCTTTCTTT. Translated, it gives CASSLGGDTEAFF.

In the case of this clonotype: This may come from a read error, since a much larger clone is one base off. The J gene is TRBJ2-7, the V gene TRBV24-1, with D perhaps matching TRBD1 (6 bases). V gave up 11 bases and J gave up 4 bases, with 14 bases separating them. The length of the CDR3 is 12 residues. Germline CDR1 is KGHDR and CDR2 is SFDVKD. This chain's CDR3 is CARSTQGYEQYF. The DNA for the CDR3 is TGTGCCAGGAGTACACAGGGTTACGAGCAGTACTTC.

The table lists this clonotype with many counts. The chain joins TRBV19 to TRBJ2-1, with D unclear. This CDR3 comprises 14 residues. Germline CDR1 is LNHDA and CDR2 is SQIVND (reference sequence). The V gene lost 0 bases and the J gene lost 6 bases, with 9 bases spanning the gap. This CDR3 is CASSIDWSGNEQFF. CDR3 sequence (DNA): TGTGCCAGTAGTATAGATTGGTCAGGCAATGAGCAGTTCTTC.

This clonotype was counted once. This chain connects TRBV20-1 to TRBJ1-1; 7 bases are shared with TRBD1. Looked up from germline, CDR1 is DFQATT and CDR2 is SNEGSKA (reference sequence). The junction had 7 bases not matched to a gene; V was cut back by 1 base and J by 5 bases. The CDR3 runs 14 residues. CDR3 bases: TGCAGTGCTAGAGGGAGGGGGCTGGGGACTGAAGCTTTCTTT. Amino acids: CSARGRGLGTEAFF.